This T cell receptor beta chain was profiled in a study of blood T cell repertoires in COVID-19. Libraries were prepared by immunoSEQ multiplex PCR; TCRdb keeps only in-frame clonotypes and omits some of them. The sample has tens of thousands of clones; 76% are singletons. Deletions cut 4 bases from V and 4 bases from J, with 14 bases between. This CDR3 has 15 amino acids. Germline V gene lookup returns CDR1 SGHRS and CDR2 YFSETQ. The TCR comes from a man in his sixties with COVID-19, enrolled during active disease. V and J are TRBV5-1 and TRBJ2-2; D is perhaps TRBD1 (6 bases). Sample: peripheral blood. The CDR3 coding sequence is TGCGCCAGCAGCCTAGACAGGACCGGCACCGGGGAGCTGTTTTTT. Translating it yields CASSLDRTGTGELFF.